This T cell receptor (beta chain) was retrieved from a study of fetal regulatory T cell absence and autoimmunity. The CDR3 consists of 16 residues. V was shortened by 5 bases and J by 1 base, with 15 bases between the two germline ends. The germline V gene encodes CDR1 SGHVS and CDR2 FQNEAQ. Here immunoSEQ multiplex PCR was the method, and the copy in TCRdb shows in-frame clones only, minus some. The sample holds 46,000 or so clones, about 79% seen once. The TCR sequence derives from a newborn boy with IPEX syndrome. The sample comprised cord blood. The chain is built from TRBV7-8 and TRBJ2-1; no clear D gene. CDR3 sequence: CASSGPDLMSYNEQFF. CDR3 DNA sequence: TGTGCCAGCAGCGGACCCGATCTCATGTCCTACAATGAGCAGTTCTTC.